This T cell receptor (beta chain) originates from a study of T cell repertoires in MIS-A myocarditis (dated by TCRdb to between 2021 and 2023). As to this clone: Its antigen is still unknown. No base qualities exist here, and no much larger clone lies one base off it.

The QIAamp DNA FFPE kit was used to extract genomic DNA from formalin-fixed paraffin-embedded autopsy tissue. TCRbeta CDR3 regions were amplified with the immunoSEQ bias-controlled multiplex PCR and sequenced at high throughput. The source study handled its data this way. CDR3 sequences were collapsed and filtered with the immunoSEQ vendor pipeline, and the abundance and frequency of each unique TCRbeta CDR3 were thereby quantified. Dominant CDR3 amino acid sequences were clustered with SARS-CoV-2-specific ImmuneCODE TCRbeta sequences by CD-HIT at a 90% global sequence identity threshold. Clones at frequencies from 0.1 to 1 were categorized as hyperexpanded, and clones at frequencies from 0.01 to 0.1 were categorized as large. MiXCR was used to confirm CDR3 amino acid sequences and V and J gene assignments of dominant clones. The R stringdist package was used to compute Levenshtein distances between the patient clonotypes and the ImmuneCODE hits. TCRdb retrieved this table from immuneACCESS and kept in-frame rearrangements only. Not all clones are present; in checked studies, unresolved V genes account for under half, and no reason is known for the remainder. V and J calls and clone size are those listed in that table; D and trimming were worked out from the DNA. Within this sample are roughly 6,000 clones, with 78% of them counted one time only. The ten largest clones capture over 60% of the sample.

Material for sequencing was interventricular septum heart tissue obtained at autopsy. What the cell subset or site label conveys for this sample: cardiac tissue sample (left or right ventricle, interventricular septum, or pericardium). The receptor was isolated from a man aged 18 to 30 with fulminant myocarditis from multisystem inflammatory syndrome in adults (MIS-A) after COVID-19.

The sequenced DNA: TGTGCCAGCAGTGAACTTCGGGGTGGAAGTTCACCCCTCCACTTT. It is translated as CASSELRGGSSPLHF. The rearrangement joined TRBV6-1 to TRBJ1-6; the D gene lacks a confident call. Based on the germline V gene, the CDR1 and CDR2 sequences are MNHNS and SASEGT. V loses 2 bases, J loses 9 bases, and the germline ends lie 14 bases apart. From the cysteine up to the phenylalanine, the CDR3 has a length of 15 residues. Only the CDR3 DNA is retained, 45 bases long and in frame from the first base.